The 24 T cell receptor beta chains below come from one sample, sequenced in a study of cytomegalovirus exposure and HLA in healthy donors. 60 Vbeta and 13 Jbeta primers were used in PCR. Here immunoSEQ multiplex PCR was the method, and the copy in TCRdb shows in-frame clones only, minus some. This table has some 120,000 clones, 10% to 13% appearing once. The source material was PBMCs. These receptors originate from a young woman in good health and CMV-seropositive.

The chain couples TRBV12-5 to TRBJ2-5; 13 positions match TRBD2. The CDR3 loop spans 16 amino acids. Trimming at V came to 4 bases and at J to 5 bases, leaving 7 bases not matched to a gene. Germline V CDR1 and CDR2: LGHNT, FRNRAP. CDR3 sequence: CASGWVTSGRWETQYF. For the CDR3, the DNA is TGTGCTAGTGGTTGGGTGACTAGCGGGAGGTGGGAGACCCAGTACTTC. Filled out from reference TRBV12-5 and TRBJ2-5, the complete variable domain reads DARVTQTPRHKVTEMGQEVTMRCQPILGHNTVFWYRQTMMQGLELLAYFRNRAPLDDSGMPKDRFSAEMPDATLATLKIQPSEPRDSAVYFCASGWVTSGRWETQYFGPGTRLLVL.

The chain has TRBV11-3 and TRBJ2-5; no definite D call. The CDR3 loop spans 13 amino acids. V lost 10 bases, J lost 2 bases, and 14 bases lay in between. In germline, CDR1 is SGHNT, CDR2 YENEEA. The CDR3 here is CATQSYSQETQYF. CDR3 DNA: TGTGCCACCCAGTCGTACAGTCAAGAGACCCAGTACTTC.

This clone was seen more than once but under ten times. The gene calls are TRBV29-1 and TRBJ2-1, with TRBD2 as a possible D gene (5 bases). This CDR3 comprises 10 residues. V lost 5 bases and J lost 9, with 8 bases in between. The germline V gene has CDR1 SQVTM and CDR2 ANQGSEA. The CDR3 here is CSVYGSEQFF. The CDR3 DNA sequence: TGCAGCGTTTATGGGAGTGAGCAGTTCTTC.

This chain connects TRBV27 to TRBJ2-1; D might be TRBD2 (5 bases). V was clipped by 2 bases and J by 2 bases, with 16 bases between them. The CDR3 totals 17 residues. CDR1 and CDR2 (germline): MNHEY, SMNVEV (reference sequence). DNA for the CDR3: TGTGCCAGCAGTTTAGCCCTCCGAGGGTTAACCTACAATGAGCAGTTCTTC. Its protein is CASSLALRGLTYNEQFF.

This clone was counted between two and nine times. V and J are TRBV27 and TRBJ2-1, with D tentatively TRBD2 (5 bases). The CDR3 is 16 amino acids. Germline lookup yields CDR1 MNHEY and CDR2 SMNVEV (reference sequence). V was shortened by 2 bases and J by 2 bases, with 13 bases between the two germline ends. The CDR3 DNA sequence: TGTGCCAGCAGTTTAGCGGGCCCGACGCCCTACAATGAGCAGTTCTTC. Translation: CASSLAGPTPYNEQFF.

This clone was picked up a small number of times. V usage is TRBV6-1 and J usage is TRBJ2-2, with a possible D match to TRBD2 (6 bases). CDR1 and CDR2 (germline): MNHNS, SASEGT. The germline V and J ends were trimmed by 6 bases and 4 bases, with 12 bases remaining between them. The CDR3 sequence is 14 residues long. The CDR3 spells CASRGLVLTGELFF. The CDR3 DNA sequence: TGTGCCAGCAGGGGACTGGTCCTCACCGGGGAGCTGTTTTTT.

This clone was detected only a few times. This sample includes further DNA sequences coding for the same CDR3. CDR3 residues: CASKQAGDPYEQYF. CDR3 bases: TGTGCCAGCAAGCAGGCGGGGGATCCCTACGAGCAGTACTTC. The V call is TRBV9, the J call TRBJ2-7; 7 positions agree with TRBD2. Trimming removed 6 bases from V and 2 bases from J; junction bases left unmatched: 8. The germline CDR1 and CDR2 sequences are SGDLS and YYNGEE. CDR3 length: 14 amino acids.

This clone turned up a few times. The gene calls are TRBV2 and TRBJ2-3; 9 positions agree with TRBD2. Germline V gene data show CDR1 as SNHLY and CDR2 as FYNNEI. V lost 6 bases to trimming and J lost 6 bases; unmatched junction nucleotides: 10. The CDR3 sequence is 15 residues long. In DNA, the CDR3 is TGTGCCAGCAGCCTAGCGGGAAGCTCATGGGATACGCAGTATTTT. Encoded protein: CASSLAGSSWDTQYF.

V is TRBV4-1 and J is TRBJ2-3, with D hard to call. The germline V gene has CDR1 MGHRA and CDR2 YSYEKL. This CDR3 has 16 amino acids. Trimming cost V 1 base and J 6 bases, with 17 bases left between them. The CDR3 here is CASSQGSATYGDTQYF. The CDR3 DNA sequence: TGCGCCAGCAGCCAAGGATCAGCGACCTATGGGGATACGCAGTATTTT.

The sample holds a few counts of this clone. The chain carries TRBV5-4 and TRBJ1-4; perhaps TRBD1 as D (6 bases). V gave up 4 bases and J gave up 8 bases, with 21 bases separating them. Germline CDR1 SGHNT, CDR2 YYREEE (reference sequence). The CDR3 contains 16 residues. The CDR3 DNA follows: TGTGCCAGCAGCCCGGGCGGGGGCGCCTGGAAGGAAAAACTGTTTTTT. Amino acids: CASSPGGGAWKEKLFF.

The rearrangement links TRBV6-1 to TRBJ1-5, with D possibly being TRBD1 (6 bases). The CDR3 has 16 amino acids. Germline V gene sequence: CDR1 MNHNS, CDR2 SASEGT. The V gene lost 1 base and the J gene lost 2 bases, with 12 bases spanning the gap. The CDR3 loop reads CASSEEGTYGNQPQHF. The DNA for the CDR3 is TGTGCCAGCAGTGAAGAAGGGACATACGGCAATCAGCCCCAGCATTTT.

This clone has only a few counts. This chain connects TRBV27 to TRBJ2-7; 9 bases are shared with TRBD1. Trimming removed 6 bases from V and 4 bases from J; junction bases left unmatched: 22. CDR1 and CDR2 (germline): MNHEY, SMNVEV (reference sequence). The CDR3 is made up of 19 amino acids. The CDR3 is CASRTGTGIRLDHKYEQYF. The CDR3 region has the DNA TGTGCCAGCAGAACCGGGACAGGGATTCGACTTGACCATAAATACGAGCAGTACTTC.

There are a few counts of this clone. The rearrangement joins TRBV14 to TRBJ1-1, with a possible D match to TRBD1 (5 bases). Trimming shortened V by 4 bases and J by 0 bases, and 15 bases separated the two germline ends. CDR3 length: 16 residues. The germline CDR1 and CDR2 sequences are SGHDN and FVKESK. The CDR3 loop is CASSPLATGMNTEAFF. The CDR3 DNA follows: TGTGCCAGCAGCCCCCTCGCCACAGGCATGAACACTGAAGCTTTCTTT.

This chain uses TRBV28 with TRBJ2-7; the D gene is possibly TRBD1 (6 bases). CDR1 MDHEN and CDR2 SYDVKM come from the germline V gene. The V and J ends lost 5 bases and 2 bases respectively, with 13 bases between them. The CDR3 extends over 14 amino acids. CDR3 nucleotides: TGTGCCAGCAGTCCCGGGACAATACCCTACGAGCAGTACTTC. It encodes CASSPGTIPYEQYF.

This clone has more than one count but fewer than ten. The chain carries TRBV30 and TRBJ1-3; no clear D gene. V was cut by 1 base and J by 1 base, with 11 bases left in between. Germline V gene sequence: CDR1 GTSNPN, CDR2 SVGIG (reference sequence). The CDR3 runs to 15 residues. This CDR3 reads CAWSGSGYSGNTIYF. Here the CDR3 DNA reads TGTGCCTGGAGTGGGTCGGGTTATTCTGGAAACACCATATATTTT.

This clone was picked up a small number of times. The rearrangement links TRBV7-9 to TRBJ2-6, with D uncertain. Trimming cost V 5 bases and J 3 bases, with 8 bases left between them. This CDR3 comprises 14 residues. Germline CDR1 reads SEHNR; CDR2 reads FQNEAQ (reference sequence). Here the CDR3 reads CASSPLLGANVLTF. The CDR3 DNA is TGTGCCAGCAGCCCGCTACTTGGGGCCAACGTCCTGACTTTC.

CDR3 sequence reads: CASSLSGGGYGYTF. CDR3 DNA: TGTGCCAGCAGTTTATCAGGGGGTGGCTATGGCTACACCTTC. The V call is TRBV27, the J call TRBJ1-2; a weak D match, TRBD1 (6 bases). CDR3 length: 14 amino acids. Trimming took off 0 bases at V and 4 bases at J, with 9 bases between the two ends. CDR1 is MNHEY and CDR2 is SMNVEV in the germline V gene (reference sequence).

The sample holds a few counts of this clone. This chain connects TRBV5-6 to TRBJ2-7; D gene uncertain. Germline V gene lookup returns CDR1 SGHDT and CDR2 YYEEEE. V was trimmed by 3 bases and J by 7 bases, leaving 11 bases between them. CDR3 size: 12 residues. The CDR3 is CASSSGLVEQYF. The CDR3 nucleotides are TGTGCCAGCAGCTCGGGTCTAGTTGAGCAGTACTTC.

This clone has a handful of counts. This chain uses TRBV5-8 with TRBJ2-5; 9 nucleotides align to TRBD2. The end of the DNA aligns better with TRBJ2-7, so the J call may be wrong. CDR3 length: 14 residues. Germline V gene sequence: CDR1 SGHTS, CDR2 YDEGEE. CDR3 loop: CASSSRLAAYEQYF. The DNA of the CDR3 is TGTGCCAGCAGCTCGAGACTAGCGGCCTACGAGCAGTACTTC.

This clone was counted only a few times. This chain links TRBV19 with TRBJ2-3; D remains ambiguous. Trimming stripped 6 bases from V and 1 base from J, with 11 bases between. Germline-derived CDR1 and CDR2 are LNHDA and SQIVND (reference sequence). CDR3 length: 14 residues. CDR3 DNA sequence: TGTGCCAGTAGACAGCCCGGTCGCACAGATACGCAGTATTTT. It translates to CASRQPGRTDTQYF.

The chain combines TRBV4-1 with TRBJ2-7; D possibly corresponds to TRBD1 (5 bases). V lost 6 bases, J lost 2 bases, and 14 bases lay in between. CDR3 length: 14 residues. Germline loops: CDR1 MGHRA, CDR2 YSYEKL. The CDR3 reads CASRTNTGTYEQYF. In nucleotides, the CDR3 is TGCGCCAGCAGAACCAATACAGGAACCTACGAGCAGTACTTC.

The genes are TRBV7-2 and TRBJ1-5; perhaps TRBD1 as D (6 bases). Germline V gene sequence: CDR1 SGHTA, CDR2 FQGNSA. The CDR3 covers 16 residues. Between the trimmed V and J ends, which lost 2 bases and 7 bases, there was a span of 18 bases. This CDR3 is CASSLSRDTRRQPQHF. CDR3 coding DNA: TGTGCCAGCAGCTTATCCCGGGACACGCGAAGACAGCCCCAGCATTTT. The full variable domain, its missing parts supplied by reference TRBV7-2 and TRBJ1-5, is GAGVSQSPSNKVTEKGKDVELRCDPISGHTALYWYRQSLGQGLEFLIYFQGNSAPDKSGLPSDRFSAERTGGSVSTLTIQRTQQEDSAVYLCASSLSRDTRRQPQHFGDGTRLSIL.

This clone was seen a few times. In DNA, the CDR3 is TGTGCCAGCTCACAAGGGGATCAGCCCCAGCATTTT. Translation: CASSQGDQPQHF. The chain joins TRBV18 to TRBJ1-5; tentative D call: TRBD1 (5 bases). The CDR3 covers 12 residues. V was cut by 4 bases and J by 5 bases, with 6 bases left in between. Germline lookup yields CDR1 KGHSH and CDR2 LQKENI.

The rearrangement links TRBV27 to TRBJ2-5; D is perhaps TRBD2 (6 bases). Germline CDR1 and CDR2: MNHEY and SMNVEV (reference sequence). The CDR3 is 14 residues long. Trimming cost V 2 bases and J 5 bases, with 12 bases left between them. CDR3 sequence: CASSLTGERETQYF. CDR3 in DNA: TGTGCCAGCAGTTTAACGGGAGAACGGGAGACCCAGTACTTC.